This T cell receptor beta chain was captured by sequencing in a study of blood T cells in healthy people across ages. This clonotype was found many times. A second about 6 to 12 cycle PCR used barcoded and J-beta primers. Each cDNA molecule, via a template-switch adaptor with 12 random nucleotides, was tagged. Each CDR3 protein is one row after TCRdb ran MiXCR on the 5' RACE reads. Of 850,000 to 1,000,000 distinct CDR3 sequences in the sample, 45% to 60% are singletons; the top ten hold about 21%. Looked up from germline, CDR1 is MNHEY and CDR2 is SVGEGT. The length of the CDR3 is 11 residues. V shed 6 bases and J shed 2 bases, with 5 bases lying between them. The authors drew around 9.3 milliliters of peripheral blood from each donor.

This chain links TRBV6-2 or TRBV6-3 with TRBJ2-7; a weak D match, TRBD1 (5 bases). This clonotype originated in a woman between 55 and 75 years old in good health. Material: blood. Here the CDR3 DNA reads TGTGCCAGCAGGGACACCTACGAGCAGTACTTC. Protein product: CASRDTYEQYF.